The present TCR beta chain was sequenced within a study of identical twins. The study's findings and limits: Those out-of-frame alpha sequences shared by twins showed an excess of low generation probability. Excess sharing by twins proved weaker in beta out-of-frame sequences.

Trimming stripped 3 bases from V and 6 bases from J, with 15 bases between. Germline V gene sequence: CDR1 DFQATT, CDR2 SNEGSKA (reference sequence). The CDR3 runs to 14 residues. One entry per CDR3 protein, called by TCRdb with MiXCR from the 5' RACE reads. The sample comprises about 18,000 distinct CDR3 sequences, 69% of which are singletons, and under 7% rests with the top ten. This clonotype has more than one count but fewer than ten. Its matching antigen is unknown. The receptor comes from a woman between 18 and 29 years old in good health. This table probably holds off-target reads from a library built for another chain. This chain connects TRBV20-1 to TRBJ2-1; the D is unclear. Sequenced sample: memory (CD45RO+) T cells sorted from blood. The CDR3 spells CSASFGPKPNEQFF. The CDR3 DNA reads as TGCAGTGCTAGTTTTGGGCCCAAACCCAATGAGCAGTTCTTC.